This TCR beta chain was sequenced in a study of CD8+CD57+ T cells in acquired aplastic anemia. About the research overall: DNA from sorted CD4+ and CD8+ cells averaged roughly 3.4 ug. The average read count for CD4+ cells in healthy donors was roughly 10 million. Study-level results: Patients and controls had in common twenty-nine CD8+ CDR3 sequences. Controls did not differ significantly from patients in CD8+ Simpson's diversity.

Concerning this clonotype: Its antigen is unidentified.

For CDR3 and TCR beta VDJ profiling, genomic DNA was the template used. TCRdb recomputed calls from the reads with MiXCR, one row per CDR3 protein. Of about 210,000 distinct CDR3 sequences listed, 34% are singletons. The CDR3 has 11 residues. V lost 6 bases and J 6 bases, leaving 8 bases between the germline ends. In germline, CDR1 is ENHRY, CDR2 SYGVKD. The sequence came from a human donor in good health, serving as a control. The sequenced sample was sorted CD4+, CD8+, or CD8+CD57+ T cells (not recorded which) from PBMCs. The genes are TRBV10-3 and TRBJ1-1; D ambiguous. CDR3 nucleotide sequence: TGTGCCATCAGCAGCGGGCCTGAAGCTTTCTTT. This codes for CAISSGPEAFF.